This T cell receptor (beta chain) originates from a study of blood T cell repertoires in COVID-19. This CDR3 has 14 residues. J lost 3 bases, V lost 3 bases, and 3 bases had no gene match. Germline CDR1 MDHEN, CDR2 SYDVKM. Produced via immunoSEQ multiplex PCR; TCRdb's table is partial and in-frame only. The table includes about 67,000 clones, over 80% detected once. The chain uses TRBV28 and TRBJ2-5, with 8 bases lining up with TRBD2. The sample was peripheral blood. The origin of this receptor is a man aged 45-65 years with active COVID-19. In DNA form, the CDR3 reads TGTGCCAGCAGTTTCCGAGCGGGGGAAGAGACCCAGTACTTC. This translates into CASSFRAGEETQYF.